This T cell receptor (beta chain) derives from a study of breast tumors, draining lymph nodes, adjacent tissues. TCRdb reanalysed the multiplex PCR reads using MiXCR and keeps one entry per CDR3 protein. The sample shows 130,000 or so distinct CDR3 sequences, around 20% of them seen only once. The germline V gene encodes CDR1 LNHDA and CDR2 SQIVND (reference sequence). This CDR3 has 14 residues. Study-wide results and limits: Data fit most tumor T cells coming from lymph node, expanding in tumor. Tumor TCR diversity was below lymph nodes but above nontumor tissue.

Axillary draining lymph nodes of breast cancer patients supplied the node samples. Turning to this clonotype: No antigen is known for it. Compared with germline, one end of the junction differs, possibly owing to a read error.

The sequence was collected from a female donor with breast cancer. Some clones in this sample may be carry-over from other donors' samples. V and J are TRBV19 and TRBJ2-6; no reliable D call. The sequenced sample was axillary lymph node tissue. This CDR3 reads CASSIRAGVNVLTF. In DNA form, the CDR3 reads TGTGCCAGTAGTATAAGGGCTGGGGTCAACGTCCTGACTTTC.